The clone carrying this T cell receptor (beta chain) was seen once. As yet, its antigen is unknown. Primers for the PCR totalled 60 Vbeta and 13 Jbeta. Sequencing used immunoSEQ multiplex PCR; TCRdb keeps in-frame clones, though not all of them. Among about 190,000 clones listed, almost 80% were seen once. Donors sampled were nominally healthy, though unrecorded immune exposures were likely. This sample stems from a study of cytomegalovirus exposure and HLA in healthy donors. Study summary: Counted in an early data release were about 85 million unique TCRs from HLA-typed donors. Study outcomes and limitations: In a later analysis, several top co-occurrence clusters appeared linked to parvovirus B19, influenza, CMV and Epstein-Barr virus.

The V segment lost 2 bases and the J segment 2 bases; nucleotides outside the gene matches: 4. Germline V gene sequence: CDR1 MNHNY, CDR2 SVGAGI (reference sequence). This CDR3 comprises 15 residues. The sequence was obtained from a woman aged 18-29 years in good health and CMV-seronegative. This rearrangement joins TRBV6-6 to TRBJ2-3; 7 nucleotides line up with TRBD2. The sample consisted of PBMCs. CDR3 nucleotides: TGTGCCAGCAGTTACCTAGCGGAGGACACAGATACGCAGTATTTT. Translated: CASSYLAEDTDTQYF.